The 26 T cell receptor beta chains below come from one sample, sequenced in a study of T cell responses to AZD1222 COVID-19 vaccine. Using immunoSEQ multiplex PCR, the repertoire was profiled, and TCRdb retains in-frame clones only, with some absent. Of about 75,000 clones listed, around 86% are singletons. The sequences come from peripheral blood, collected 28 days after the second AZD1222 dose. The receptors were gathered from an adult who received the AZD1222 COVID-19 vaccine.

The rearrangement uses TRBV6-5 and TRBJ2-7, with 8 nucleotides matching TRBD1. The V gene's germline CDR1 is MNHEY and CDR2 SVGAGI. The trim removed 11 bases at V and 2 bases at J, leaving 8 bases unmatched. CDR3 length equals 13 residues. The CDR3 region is CAVGTGTTYEQYF. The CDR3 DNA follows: TGTGCCGTGGGGACAGGCACGACCTACGAGCAGTACTTC.

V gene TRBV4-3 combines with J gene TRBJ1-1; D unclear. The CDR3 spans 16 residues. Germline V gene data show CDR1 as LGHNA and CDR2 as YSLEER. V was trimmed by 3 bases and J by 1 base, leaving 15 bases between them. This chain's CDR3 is CASSQATVLENTEAFF. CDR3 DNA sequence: TGCGCCAGCAGCCAGGCCACAGTTCTCGAGAACACTGAAGCTTTCTTT.

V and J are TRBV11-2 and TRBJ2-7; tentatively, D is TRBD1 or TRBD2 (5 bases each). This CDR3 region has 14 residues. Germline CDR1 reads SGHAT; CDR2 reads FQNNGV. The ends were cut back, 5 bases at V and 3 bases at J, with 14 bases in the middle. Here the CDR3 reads CASSPDRGSYEQYF. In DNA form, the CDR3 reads TGTGCCAGCAGCCCGGACCGGGGCAGCTACGAGCAGTACTTC.

The CDR3 is CASNSDRRSSYEQYF. DNA of the CDR3: TGTGCCAGCAACTCTGACAGGAGGAGCTCCTACGAGCAGTACTTC. The chain has TRBV5-8 and TRBJ2-7; D possibly corresponds to TRBD1 (6 bases). The CDR3 consists of 15 residues. CDR1 and CDR2 (germline): SGHTS, YDEGEE. V lost 6 bases and J lost 0, with 16 bases in between.

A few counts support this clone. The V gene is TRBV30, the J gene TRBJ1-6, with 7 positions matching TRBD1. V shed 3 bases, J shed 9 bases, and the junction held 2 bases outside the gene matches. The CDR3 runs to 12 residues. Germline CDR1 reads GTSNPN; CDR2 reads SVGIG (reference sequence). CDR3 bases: TGTGCCTGGAGCAGGGGGACTTCACCCCTCCACTTT. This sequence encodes CAWSRGTSPLHF.

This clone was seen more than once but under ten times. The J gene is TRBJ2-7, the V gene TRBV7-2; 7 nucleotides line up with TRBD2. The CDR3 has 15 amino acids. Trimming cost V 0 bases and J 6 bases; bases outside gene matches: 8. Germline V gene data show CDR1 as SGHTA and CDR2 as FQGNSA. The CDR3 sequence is CASSLASPKRGEQYF. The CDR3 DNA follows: TGTGCCAGCAGCTTAGCGAGCCCGAAGCGGGGCGAGCAGTACTTC.

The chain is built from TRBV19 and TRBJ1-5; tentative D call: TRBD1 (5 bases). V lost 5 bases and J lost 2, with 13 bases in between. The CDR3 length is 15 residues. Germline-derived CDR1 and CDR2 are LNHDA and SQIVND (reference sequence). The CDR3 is CASSYGGRGNQPQHF. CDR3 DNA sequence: TGTGCCAGTAGTTACGGGGGGAGGGGCAATCAGCCCCAGCATTTT.

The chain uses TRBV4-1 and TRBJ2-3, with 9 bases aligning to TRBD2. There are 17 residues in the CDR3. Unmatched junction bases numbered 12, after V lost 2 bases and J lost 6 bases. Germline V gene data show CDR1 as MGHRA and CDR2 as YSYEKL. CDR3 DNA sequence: TGCGCCAGCAGCCAACGCACGGCTAGCGGGGACCGGGATACGCAGTATTTT. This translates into CASSQRTASGDRDTQYF.

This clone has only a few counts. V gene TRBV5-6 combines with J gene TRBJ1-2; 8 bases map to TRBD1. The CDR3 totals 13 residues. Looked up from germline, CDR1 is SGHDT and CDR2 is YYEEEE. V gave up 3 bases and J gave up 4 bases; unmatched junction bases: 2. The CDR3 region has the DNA TGTGCCAGCAGCTACGGACAGGGCTATGGCTACACCTTC. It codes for CASSYGQGYGYTF.

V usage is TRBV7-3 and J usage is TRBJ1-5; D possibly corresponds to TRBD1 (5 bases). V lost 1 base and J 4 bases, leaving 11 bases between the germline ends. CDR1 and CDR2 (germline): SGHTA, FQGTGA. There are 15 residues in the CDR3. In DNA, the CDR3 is TGTGCCAGCAGCTTAAGCCCAGGGTTGAATCAGCCCCAGCATTTT. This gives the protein CASSLSPGLNQPQHF.

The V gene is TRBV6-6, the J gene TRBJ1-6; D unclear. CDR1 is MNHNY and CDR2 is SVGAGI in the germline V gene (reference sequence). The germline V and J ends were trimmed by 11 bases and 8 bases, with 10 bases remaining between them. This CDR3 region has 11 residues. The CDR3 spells CAAAGDSPLHF. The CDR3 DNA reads TGTGCCGCGGCGGGCGATTCACCCCTCCACTTT.

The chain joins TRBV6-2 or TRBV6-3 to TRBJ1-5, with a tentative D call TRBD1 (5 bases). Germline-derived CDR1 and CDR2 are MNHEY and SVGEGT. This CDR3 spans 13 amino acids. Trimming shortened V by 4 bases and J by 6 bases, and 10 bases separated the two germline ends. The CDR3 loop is CASSWDLLQPQHF. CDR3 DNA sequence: TGTGCCAGCAGTTGGGACCTCCTTCAGCCCCAGCATTTT.

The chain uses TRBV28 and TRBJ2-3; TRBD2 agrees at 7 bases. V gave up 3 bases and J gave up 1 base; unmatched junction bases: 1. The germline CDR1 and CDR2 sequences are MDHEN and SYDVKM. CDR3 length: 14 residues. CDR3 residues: CASSLGRGTDTQYF. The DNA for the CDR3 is TGTGCCAGCAGTTTGGGGAGGGGCACAGATACGCAGTATTTT.

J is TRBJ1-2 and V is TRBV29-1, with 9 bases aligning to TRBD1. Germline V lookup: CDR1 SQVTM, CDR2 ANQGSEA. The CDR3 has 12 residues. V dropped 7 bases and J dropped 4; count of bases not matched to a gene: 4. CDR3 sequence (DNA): TGCAGCGCCCAGGGACAGGGCTATGGCTACACCTTC. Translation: CSAQGQGYGYTF.

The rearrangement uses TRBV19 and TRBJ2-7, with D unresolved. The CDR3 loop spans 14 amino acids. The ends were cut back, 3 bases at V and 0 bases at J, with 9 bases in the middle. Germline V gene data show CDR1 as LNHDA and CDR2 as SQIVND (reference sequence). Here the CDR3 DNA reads TGTGCCAGTAGTATGCGGCAGTTCTCCTACGAGCAGTACTTC. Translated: CASSMRQFSYEQYF.

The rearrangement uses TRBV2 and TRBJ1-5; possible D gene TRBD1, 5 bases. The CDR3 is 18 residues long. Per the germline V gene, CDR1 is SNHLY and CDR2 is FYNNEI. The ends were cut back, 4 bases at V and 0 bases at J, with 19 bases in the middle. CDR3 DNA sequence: TGTGCCAGCAGTGGGGACCTGACTACCACCGTTAGCAATCAGCCCCAGCATTTT. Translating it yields CASSGDLTTTVSNQPQHF.

The CDR3 here is CAGTSGGSTDTQYF. For the CDR3, the DNA is TGTGCCGGAACTAGCGGGGGGTCCACAGATACGCAGTATTTT. The chain has TRBV30 and TRBJ2-3, with 12 positions matching TRBD2. The CDR3 contains 14 residues. Germline V CDR1 and CDR2: GTSNPN, SVGIG (reference sequence). After removal of 8 bases from V and 2 bases from J, the junction contained 5 bases not matched to a gene.

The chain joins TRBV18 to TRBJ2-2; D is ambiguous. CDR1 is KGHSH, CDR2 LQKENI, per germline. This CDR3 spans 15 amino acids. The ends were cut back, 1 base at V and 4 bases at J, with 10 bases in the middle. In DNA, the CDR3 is TGTGCCAGCTCACCACTAGACACGGCCACCGGGGAGCTGTTTTTT. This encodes CASSPLDTATGELFF.

CDR3 region: CASSLSTWDRRFLSYEQYF. CDR3 sequence (DNA): TGTGCCAGCAGTCTATCAACCTGGGACAGAAGATTCCTCTCCTACGAGCAGTACTTC. The genes are TRBV28 and TRBJ2-7; 7 nucleotides line up with TRBD1. CDR1 is MDHEN, CDR2 SYDVKM, per germline. This CDR3 is built from 19 residues. J gave up 0 bases and V 5 bases, and 19 bases lay outside the gene matches.

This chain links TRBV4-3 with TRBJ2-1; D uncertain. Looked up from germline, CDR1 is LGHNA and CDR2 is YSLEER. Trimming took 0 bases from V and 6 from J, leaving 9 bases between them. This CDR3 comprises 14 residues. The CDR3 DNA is TGCGCCAGCAGCCAAGATAGGGCGTCCAATGAGCAGTTCTTC. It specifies CASSQDRASNEQFF.

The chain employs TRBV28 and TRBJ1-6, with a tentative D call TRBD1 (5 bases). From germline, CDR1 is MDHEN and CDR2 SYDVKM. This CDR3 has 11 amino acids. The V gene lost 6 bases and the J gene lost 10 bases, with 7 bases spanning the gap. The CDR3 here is CASRGLSPLHF. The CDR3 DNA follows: TGTGCCAGCAGGGGACTCTCACCCCTCCACTTT.

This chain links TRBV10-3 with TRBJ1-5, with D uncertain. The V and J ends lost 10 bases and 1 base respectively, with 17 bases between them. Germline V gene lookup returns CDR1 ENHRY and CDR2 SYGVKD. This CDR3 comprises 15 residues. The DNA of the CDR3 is TGTGCCACTACTTTTCTGCCGGGGAGCAATCAGCCCCAGCATTTT. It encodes CATTFLPGSNQPQHF.

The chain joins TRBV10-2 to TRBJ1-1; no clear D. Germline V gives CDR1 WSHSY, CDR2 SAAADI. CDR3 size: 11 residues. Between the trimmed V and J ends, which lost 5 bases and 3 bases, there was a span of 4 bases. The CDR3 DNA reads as TGCGCCAGCAGTTGGGACACTGAAGCTTTCTTT. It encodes CASSWDTEAFF.

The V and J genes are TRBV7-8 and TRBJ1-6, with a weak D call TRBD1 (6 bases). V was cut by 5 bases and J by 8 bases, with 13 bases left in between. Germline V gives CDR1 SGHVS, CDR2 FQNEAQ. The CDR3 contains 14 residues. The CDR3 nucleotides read TGTGCCAGCAGCCCTAGACAGGAGTATTCACCCCTCCACTTT. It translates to CASSPRQEYSPLHF.

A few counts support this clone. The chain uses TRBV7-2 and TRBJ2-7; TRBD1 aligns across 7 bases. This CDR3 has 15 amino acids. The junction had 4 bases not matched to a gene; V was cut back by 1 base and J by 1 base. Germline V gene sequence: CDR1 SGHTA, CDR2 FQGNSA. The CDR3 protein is CASSLVGTASYEQYF. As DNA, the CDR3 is TGTGCCAGCAGCTTAGTAGGGACAGCATCCTACGAGCAGTACTTC.

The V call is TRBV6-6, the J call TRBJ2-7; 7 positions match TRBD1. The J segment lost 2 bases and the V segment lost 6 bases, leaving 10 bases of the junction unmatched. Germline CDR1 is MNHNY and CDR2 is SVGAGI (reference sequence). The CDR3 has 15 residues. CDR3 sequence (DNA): TGTGCCAGCAGCAGTAATAGACAGGGCGCCTACGAGCAGTACTTC. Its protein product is CASSSNRQGAYEQYF.